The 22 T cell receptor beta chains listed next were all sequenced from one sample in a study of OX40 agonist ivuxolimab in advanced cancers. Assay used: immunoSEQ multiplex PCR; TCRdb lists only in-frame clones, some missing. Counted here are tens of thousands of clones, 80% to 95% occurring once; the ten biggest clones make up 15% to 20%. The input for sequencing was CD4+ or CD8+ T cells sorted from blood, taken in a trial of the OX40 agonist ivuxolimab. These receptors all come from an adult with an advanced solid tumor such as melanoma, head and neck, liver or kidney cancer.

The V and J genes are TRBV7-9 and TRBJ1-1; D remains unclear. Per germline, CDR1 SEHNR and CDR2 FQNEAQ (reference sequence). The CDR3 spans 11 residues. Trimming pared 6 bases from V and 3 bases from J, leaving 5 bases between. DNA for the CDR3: TGTGCCAGCAGTCGGGACACTGAAGCTTTCTTT. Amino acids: CASSRDTEAFF.

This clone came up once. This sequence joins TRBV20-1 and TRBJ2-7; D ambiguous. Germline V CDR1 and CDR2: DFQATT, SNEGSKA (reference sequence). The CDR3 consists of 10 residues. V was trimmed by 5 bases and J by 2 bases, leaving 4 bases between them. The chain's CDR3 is CSAGAYEQYF. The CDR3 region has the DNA TGCAGTGCTGGGGCCTACGAGCAGTACTTC.

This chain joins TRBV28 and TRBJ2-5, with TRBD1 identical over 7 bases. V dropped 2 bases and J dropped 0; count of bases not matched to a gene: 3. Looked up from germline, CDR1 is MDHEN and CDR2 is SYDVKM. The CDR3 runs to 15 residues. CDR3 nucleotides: TGTGCCAGCAGTTTAGGGACAGCTAACCAAGAGACCCAGTACTTC. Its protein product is CASSLGTANQETQYF.

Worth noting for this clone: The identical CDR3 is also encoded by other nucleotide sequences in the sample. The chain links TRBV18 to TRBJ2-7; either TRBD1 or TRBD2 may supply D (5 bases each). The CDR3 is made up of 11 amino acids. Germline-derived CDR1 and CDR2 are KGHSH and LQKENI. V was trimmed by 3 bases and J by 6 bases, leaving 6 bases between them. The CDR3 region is CASSPGVEQYF. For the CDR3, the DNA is TGTGCCAGCTCACCGGGGGTCGAGCAGTACTTC.

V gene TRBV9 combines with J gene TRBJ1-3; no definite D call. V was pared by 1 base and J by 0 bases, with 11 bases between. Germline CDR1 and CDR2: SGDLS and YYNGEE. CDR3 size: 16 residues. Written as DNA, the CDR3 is TGTGCCAGCAGCGTACCGACCGAGAACTCTGGAAACACCATATATTTT. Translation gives CASSVPTENSGNTIYF.

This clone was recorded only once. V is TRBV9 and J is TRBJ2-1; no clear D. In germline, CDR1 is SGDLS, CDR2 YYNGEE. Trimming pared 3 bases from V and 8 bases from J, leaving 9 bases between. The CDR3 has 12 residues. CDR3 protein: CASSDGLDEQFF. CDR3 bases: TGTGCCAGCAGCGATGGGTTGGATGAGCAGTTCTTC.

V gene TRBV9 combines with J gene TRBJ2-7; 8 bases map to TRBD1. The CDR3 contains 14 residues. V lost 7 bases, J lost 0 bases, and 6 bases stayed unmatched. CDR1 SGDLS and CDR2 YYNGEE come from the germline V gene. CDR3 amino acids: CASGRTGSSYEQYF. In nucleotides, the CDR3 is TGTGCCAGCGGACGGACAGGGAGCTCCTACGAGCAGTACTTC.

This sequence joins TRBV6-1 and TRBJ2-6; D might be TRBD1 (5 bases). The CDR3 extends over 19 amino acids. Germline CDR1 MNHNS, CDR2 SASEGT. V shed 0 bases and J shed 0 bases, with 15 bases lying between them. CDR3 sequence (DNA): TGTGCCAGCAGTGAAGCGACAGACAGCCTCCACTCTGGGGCCAACGTCCTGACTTTC. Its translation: CASSEATDSLHSGANVLTF.

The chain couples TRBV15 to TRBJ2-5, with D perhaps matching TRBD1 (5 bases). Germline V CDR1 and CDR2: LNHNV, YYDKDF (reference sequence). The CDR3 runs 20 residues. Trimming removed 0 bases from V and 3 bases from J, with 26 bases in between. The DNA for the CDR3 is TGTGCCACCAGCAGAGATCTCACTTCCGGCCGGACATCGGCGAAAGAGACCCAGTACTTC. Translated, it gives CATSRDLTSGRTSAKETQYF.

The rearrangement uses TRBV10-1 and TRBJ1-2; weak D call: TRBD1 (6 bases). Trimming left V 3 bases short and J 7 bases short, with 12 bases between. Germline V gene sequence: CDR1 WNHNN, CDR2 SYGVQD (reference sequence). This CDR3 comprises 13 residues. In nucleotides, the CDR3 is TGCGCCAGCAGTGAATGGCAGGGGATTGGCTACACCTTC. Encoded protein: CASSEWQGIGYTF.

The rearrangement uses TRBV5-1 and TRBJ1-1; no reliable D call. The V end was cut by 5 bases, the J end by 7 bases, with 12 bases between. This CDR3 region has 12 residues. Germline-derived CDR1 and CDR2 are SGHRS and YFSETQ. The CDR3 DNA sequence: TGCGCCAGCAGTCAGAACCCCCGTGAAGCTTTCTTT. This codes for CASSQNPREAFF.

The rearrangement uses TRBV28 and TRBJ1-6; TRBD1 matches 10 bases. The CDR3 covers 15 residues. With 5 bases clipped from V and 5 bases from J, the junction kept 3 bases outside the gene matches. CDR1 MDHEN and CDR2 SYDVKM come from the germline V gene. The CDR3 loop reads CASSPTGGDNSPLHF. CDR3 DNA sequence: TGTGCCAGCAGTCCGACAGGGGGCGATAATTCACCCCTCCACTTT.

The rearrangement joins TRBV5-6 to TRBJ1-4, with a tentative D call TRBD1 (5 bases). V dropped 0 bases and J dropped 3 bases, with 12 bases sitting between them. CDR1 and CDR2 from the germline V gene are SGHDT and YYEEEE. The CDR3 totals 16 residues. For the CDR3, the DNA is TGTGCCAGCAGCTTGGGACATTGGGGGGCTAATGAAAAACTGTTTTTT. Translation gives CASSLGHWGANEKLFF.

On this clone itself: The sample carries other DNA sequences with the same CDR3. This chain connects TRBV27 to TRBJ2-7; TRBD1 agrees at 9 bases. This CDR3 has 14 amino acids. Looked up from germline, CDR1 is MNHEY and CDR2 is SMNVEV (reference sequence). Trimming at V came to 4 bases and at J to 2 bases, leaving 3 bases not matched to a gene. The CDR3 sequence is CASSSGQGPYEQYF. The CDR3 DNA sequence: TGTGCCAGCAGTTCCGGACAGGGGCCCTACGAGCAGTACTTC.

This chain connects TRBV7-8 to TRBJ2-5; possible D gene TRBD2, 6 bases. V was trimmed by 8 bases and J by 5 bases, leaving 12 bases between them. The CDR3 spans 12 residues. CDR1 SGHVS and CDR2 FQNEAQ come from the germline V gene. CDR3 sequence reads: CASARGSETQYF. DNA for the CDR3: TGTGCCAGCGCTCGGGGGTCGGAGACCCAGTACTTC.

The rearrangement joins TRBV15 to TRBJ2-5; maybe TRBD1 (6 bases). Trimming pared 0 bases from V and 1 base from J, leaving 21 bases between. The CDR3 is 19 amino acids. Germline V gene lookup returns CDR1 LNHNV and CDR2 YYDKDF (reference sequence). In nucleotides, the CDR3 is TGTGCCACCAGCAGAGATGGGGGCCGGTCTGACGGCGGCCAAGAGACCCAGTACTTC. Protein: CATSRDGGRSDGGQETQYF. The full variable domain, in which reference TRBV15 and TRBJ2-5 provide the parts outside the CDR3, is DAMVIQNPRYQVTQFGKPVTLSCSQTLNHNVMYWYQQKSSQAPKLLFHYYDKDFNNEADTPDNFQSRRPNTSFCFLDIRSPGLGDTAMYLCATSRDGGRSDGGQETQYFGPGTRLLVL.

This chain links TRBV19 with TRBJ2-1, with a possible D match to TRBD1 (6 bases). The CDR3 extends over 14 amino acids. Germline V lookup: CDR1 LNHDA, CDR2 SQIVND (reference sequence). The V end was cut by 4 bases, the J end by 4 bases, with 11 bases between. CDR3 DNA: TGTGCCAGTAGTACCGACAGGCATTACAATGAGCAGTTCTTC. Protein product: CASSTDRHYNEQFF.

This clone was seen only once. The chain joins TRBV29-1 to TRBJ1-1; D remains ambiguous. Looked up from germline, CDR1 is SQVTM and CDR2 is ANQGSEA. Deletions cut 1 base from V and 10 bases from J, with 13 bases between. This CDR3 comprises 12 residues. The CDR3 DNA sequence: TGCAGCGTTGAAGCGGATGGGATACTAGCTTTCTTT. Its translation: CSVEADGILAFF.

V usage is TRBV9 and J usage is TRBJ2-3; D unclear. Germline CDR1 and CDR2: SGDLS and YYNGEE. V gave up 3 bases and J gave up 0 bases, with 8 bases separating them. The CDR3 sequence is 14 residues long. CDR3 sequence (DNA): TGTGCCAGCAGCGCCCTAGACAGCACAGATACGCAGTATTTT. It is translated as CASSALDSTDTQYF.

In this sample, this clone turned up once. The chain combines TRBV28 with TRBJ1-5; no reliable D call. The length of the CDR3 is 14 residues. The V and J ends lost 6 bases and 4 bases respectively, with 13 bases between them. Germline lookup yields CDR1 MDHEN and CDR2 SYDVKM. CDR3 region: CASSSSGLNQPQHF. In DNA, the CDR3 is TGTGCCAGCAGCTCGTCGGGCCTGAATCAGCCCCAGCATTTT.

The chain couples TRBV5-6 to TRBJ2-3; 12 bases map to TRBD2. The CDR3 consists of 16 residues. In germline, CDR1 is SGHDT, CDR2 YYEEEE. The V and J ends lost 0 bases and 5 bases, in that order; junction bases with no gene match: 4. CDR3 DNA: TGTGCCAGCAGCTTGGGACTAGCGGGGGATCAAGATACGCAGTATTTT. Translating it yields CASSLGLAGDQDTQYF.

In DNA, the CDR3 is TGTGCCAGCAGTGCCGCGGACGGATCAACCTACAATGAGCAGTTCTTC. Residues: CASSAADGSTYNEQFF. V gene TRBV28 combines with J gene TRBJ2-1, with D uncertain. CDR3 size: 16 residues. Germline loops: CDR1 MDHEN, CDR2 SYDVKM. The V end was cut by 5 bases, the J end by 2 bases, with 16 bases between.